This entry lists 2 T cell receptor beta chains sequenced from one sample in a study of cytomegalovirus exposure and HLA in healthy donors. The PCR was carried out with 60 Vbeta primers and 13 Jbeta primers. The table came from immunoSEQ multiplex PCR; TCRdb's copy has only in-frame clones and leaves some out. The sample holds 87,000 or so clones, 7.6% seen once. The specimen was PBMCs. These receptors all stem from a man aged 45-60 years in good health and CMV-seronegative.

Details on this clone: This specimen includes other DNA sequences encoding the same CDR3. This sequence joins TRBV7-9 and TRBJ1-5, with D tentatively TRBD1 (5 bases). The CDR3 totals 13 residues. In germline, CDR1 is SEHNR, CDR2 FQNEAQ (reference sequence). V gave up 5 bases and J gave up 5 bases, with 10 bases separating them. For the CDR3, the DNA is TGTGCCAGCAGCCTCCTAGGGGATCAGCCCCAGCATTTT. Translation: CASSLLGDQPQHF.

J is TRBJ1-2 and V is TRBV6-1; 7 positions agree with TRBD1. V lost 4 bases to trimming and J lost 9 bases; unmatched junction nucleotides: 11. Germline V CDR1 and CDR2: MNHNS, SASEGT. The CDR3 extends over 14 amino acids. Here the CDR3 reads CASSAGTVLSRYTF. CDR3 bases: TGTGCCAGCAGTGCAGGGACAGTACTTTCTCGCTACACCTTC.